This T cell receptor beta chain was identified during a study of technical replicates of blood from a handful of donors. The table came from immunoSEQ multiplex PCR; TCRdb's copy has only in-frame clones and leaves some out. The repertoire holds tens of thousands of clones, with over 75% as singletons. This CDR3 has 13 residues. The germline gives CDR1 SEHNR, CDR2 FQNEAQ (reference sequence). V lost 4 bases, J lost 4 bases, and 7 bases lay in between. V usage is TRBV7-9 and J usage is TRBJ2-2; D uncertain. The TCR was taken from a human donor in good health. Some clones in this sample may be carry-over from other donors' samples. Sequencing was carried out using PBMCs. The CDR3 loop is CASSSVVTGELFF. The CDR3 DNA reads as TGTGCCAGCAGCTCGGTGGTCACCGGGGAGCTGTTTTTT.